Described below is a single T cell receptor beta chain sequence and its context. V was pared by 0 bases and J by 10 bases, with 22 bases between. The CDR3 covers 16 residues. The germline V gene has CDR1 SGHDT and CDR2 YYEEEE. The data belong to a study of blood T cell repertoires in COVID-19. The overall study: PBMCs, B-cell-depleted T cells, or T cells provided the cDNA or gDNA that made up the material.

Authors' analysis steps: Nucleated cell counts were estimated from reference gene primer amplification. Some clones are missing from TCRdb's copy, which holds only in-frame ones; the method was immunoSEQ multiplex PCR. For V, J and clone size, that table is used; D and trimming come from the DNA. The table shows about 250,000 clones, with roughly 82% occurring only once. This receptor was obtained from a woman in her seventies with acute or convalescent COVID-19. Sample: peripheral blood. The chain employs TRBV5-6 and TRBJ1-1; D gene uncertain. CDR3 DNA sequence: TGTGCCAGCAGCTTGGGGTCGCAGGCTTTCTTGTCCAGAGCTTTCTTT. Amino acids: CASSLGSQAFLSRAFF.